These 4 T cell receptor beta chains were all obtained from the same sample, sequenced in a study of immune aging and cytomegalovirus after organ transplant. Sample time point: five sample-tagged time points from pre-transplant (day -1) to day 368 post-transplant, pooled. Cells were captured in microwells, and libraries were made with BD Rhapsody targeted mRNA and AbSeq chemistry. TCRdb reprocessed the single-cell sequencing reads with MiXCR, giving one entry per CDR3 protein. The sample has 20,000 to 25,000 distinct CDR3 sequences, roughly 36% seen once; the top ten hold less than 30%. Which antigens these TCRs recognize remains unknown. Specimen: CMV peptide-activated CD4+ and CD8+ T cells sorted from blood, collected at five time points, pooled. The subset was: sorted CD8+CD137+ and CD4+CD154+ T cells after approximately 12 h CMV IE-1 peptide stimulation. These receptors were collected from a female donor who had a heart transplant and CMV viremia.

This clonotype was detected a few times. The J gene is TRBJ1-5, the V gene TRBV20-1, with D perhaps matching TRBD1 (5 bases). The germline V gene has CDR1 DFQATT and CDR2 SNEGSKA (reference sequence). The ends were cut back, 1 base at V and 3 bases at J, with 13 bases in the middle. The CDR3 runs 15 residues. The CDR3: CSARAEDTNNQPQHF. In DNA form, the CDR3 reads TGCAGTGCTAGAGCAGAGGACACGAACAATCAGCCCCAGCATTTT.

J is TRBJ1-5 and V is TRBV30, with TRBD1 matching 7 bases. Germline V gene data show CDR1 as GTSNPN and CDR2 as SVGIG (reference sequence). V lost 0 bases to trimming and J lost 4 bases; unmatched junction nucleotides: 6. This CDR3 contains 15 residues. For the CDR3, the DNA is TGTGCCTGGAGTGTACCCCGACAGGGAAATCAGCCCCAGCATTTT. It encodes CAWSVPRQGNQPQHF.

This clonotype was observed at least ten times. A much larger clone lies one base from this, so it may be a read error. The V and J genes are TRBV9 and TRBJ1-2; tentatively, D is TRBD1 (6 bases). In germline, CDR1 is SGDLS, CDR2 YYNGEE. CDR3 length: 15 amino acids. Trimming took 0 bases from V and 4 from J, leaving 13 bases between them. CDR3 sequence: CASSVDGGPGYGYTF. DNA of the CDR3: TGTGCCAGCAGCGTAGATGGGGGGCCAGGCTATGGCTACACCTTC.

The V gene is TRBV6-1, the J gene TRBJ2-5; 8 bases line up with TRBD2. The CDR3 consists of 15 residues. V dropped 3 bases and J dropped 1; count of bases not matched to a gene: 4. The V gene's germline CDR1 is MNHNS and CDR2 SASEGT. CDR3 DNA: TGTGCCAGCAGTGACCATAGCGGGACCCAAGAGACCCAGTACTTC. The encoded protein is CASSDHSGTQETQYF.